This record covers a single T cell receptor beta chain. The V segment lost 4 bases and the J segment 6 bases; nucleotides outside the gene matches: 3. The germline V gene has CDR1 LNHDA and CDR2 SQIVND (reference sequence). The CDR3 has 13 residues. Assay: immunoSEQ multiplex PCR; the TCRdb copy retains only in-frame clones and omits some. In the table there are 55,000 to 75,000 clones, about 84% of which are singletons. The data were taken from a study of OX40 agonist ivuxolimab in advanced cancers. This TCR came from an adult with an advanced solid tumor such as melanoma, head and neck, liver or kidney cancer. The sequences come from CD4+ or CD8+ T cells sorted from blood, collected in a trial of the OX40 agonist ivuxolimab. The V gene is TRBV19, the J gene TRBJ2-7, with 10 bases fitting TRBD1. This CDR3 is CASSRDRGREQYF. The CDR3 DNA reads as TGTGCCAGTAGTAGGGACAGGGGACGCGAGCAGTACTTC.